The clone carrying this TCR beta chain was counted a few times. The sample is drawn from a study of blood T cell repertoires in COVID-19. Study details: Material from acute and convalescent COVID-19 was sourced from the United States, Italy and Spain. T cells, B-cell-depleted T cells, or PBMCs provided the cDNA or gDNA that served as material.

The CDR3 extends over 16 amino acids. Germline V gene data show CDR1 as KGHSH and CDR2 as LQKENI. Trimming took off 2 bases at V and 4 bases at J, with 15 bases between the two ends. Authors' processing steps: Amplified reference gene primers provided the basis for estimating nucleated cell counts. Produced via immunoSEQ multiplex PCR; TCRdb's table is partial and in-frame only. D and trimming were read from the DNA, whereas the V and J calls and clone size are those reported in that table. The repertoire holds 91,000 or so clones, with approximately 82% as singletons. The rearrangement links TRBV18 to TRBJ1-5, with D maybe TRBD1 (5 bases). This TCR was sampled from a middle-aged man with active or convalescent COVID-19. The sequenced sample was peripheral blood. DNA for the CDR3: TGTGCCAGCTCACCAGGGGCAGCAGGTCAGAATCAGCCCCAGCATTTT. This gives the protein CASSPGAAGQNQPQHF.